Given below is one T cell receptor (beta chain) in context. Its antigen is currently unknown. The sample originates from a study of cytomegalovirus exposure and HLA in healthy donors. Study-wide results and caveats: An ancestry cluster, one associated with Asian ancestry, reportedly showed fewer N-insertions than the roughly 610-donor mean in a later analysis. In a later analysis, a missense DCLRE1C variant was linked to TCR beta V- and J-gene trimming.

The PCR used 60 Vbeta and 13 Jbeta primers. Sequenced by immunoSEQ multiplex PCR; TCRdb stores in-frame clones only, minus some. This sample has 60,000 to 80,000 clones; approximately 60% occur once, and the top ten carry 2.5% to 3%. Trimming removed 5 bases from V and 10 bases from J; junction bases left unmatched: 7. From germline, CDR1 is SGHAT and CDR2 FQNNGV. The CDR3 runs 15 residues. Sequencing was done on a sample of PBMCs. This TCR came from a man aged 30 to 45 in good health and CMV-seronegative. The chain carries TRBV11-2 and TRBJ1-6; 11 nucleotides match TRBD1. The CDR3 DNA is TGTGCCAGCAGCCCGGGGACAGGGGGAGTGTCACCCCTCCACTTT. Protein product: CASSPGTGGVSPLHF.